This is a list of T cell receptor beta chains from one sample in a study of monozygotic twins with inflammatory bowel disease. TCRdb re-called the 5' RACE reads; every CDR3 protein appears as one record, without DNA. The sample data list some 440,000 distinct CDR3 sequences. The sequenced material came from blood. These receptors all come from a human donor with ulcerative colitis or Crohn's disease, or a healthy co-twin of an affected twin (not recorded which). The CDR3 runs from the conserved cysteine through the conserved F or W.

TRBJ2-3,TRBV3-1,CASSPGQSFGSTDTQYF
TRBJ1-5,TRBV19,CASSPARNQPQHF
TRBJ1-3,TRBV20-1,CSAERGEIGGNTIYF
TRBJ1-1,TRBV5-1,CASSLVPGGVTEAFF
TRBJ2-5,TRBV7-2,CASSLRPGIQETQYF
TRBJ1-1,TRBV7-2,CASSPTTGVNTEAFF
TRBJ2-1,TRBV28,CASSGGPYNEQFF
TRBJ2-1,TRBV29-1,CSVALLAGGNEQFF
TRBJ1-3,TRBV28,CASSTSFGTIYF
TRBJ1-2,TRBV3-1,CASRGGGEGYGYTF
TRBJ2-1,TRBV20-1,CSARVGTSGSYNEQFF
TRBJ1-1,TRBV5-1,CASSLQLSTEAFF
TRBJ2-5,TRBV11-2,CASSPGTRKETQYF
TRBJ2-5,TRBV7-2,CASNPGGRETQYF
TRBJ2-3,TRBV12-3/TRBV12-4,CASNAGGGGDTQYF
TRBJ2-1,TRBV5-1,CASSAAGTYNEQFF
TRBJ2-1,TRBV6-2/TRBV6-3,CASSYAGTSANNEQFF
TRBJ1-5,TRBV5-6,CASSHAYSNQPQHF
TRBJ1-1,TRBV9,CASSGPTGFTEAFF
TRBJ1-1,TRBV12-3/TRBV12-4,CASRIRPMNTEAFF
TRBJ2-7,TRBV27,CASLGLERPHEQYF
TRBJ2-7,TRBV20-1,CSAAGGTYEQYF
TRBJ2-5,TRBV7-9,CASSLGQIETQYF
TRBJ2-3,TRBV29-1,CSVEGVAPTDTQYF
TRBJ2-1,TRBV6-5,CASSYWQGSSNEQFF
TRBJ2-2,TRBV5-1,CASSLGLDTGELFF
TRBJ1-5,TRBV7-2,CASSLDYNQPQHF
TRBJ2-7,TRBV7-9,CASSPPARSSYEQYF
TRBJ1-1,TRBV12-3/TRBV12-4,CASSPSLPTGGTEAFF
TRBJ1-3,TRBV5-1,CASSLAGADGNTIYF
TRBJ1-6,TRBV7-2,CASSPAGGLGSPLHF
TRBJ1-4,TRBV5-1,CASSLDSANEKLFF
TRBJ2-1,TRBV10-3,CAISEERGRNEQFF
TRBJ1-2,TRBV9,CASSVGNSNYGYTF
TRBJ1-2,TRBV18,CASSLGTERTPLVGYTF
TRBJ2-1,TRBV7-8,CASSLQGGSYNEQFF
TRBJ1-5,TRBV20-1,CSARQAPIQPQHF
TRBJ1-6,TRBV5-6,CASNLQGDVSPLHF
TRBJ2-5,TRBV12-3/TRBV12-4,CASSLARTEKETQYF
TRBJ1-2,TRBV20-1,CSAPLSGISGYTF
TRBJ1-2,TRBV6-5,CASSYPAPGDRGVYGYTF
TRBJ2-7,TRBV7-8,CASSSARAKAEQYF
TRBJ2-1,TRBV19,CASYPSGGANEQFF
TRBJ2-7,TRBV7-9,CASSRTGSYEQYF
TRBJ1-4,TRBV7-8,CASSFPNRDFANEKLFF
TRBJ1-2,TRBV20-1,CSALGQGSGYTF